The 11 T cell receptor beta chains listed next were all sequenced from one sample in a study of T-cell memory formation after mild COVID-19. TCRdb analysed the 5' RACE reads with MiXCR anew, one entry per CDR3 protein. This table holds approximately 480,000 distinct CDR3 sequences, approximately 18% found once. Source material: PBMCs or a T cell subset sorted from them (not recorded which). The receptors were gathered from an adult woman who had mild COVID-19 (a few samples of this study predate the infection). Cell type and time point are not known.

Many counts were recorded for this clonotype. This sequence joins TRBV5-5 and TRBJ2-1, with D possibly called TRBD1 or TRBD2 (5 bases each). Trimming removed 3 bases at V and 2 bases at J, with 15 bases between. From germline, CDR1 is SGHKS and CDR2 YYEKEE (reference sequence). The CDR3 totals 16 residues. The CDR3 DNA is TGTGCCAGCAGCTGGCAGGTCCGGGGCCCCTACAATGAGCAGTTCTTC. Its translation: CASSWQVRGPYNEQFF.

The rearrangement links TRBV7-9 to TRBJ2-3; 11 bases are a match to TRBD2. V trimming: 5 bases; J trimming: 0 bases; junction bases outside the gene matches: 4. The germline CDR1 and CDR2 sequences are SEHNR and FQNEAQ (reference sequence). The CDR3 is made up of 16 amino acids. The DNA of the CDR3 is TGTGCCAGCAGCATGGGACTAGCGGAGAGCACAGATACGCAGTATTTT. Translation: CASSMGLAESTDTQYF.

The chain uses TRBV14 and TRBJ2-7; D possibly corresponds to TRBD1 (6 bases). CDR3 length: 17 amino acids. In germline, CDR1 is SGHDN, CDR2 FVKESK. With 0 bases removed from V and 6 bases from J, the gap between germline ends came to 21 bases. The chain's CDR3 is CASSQDQYPSARGEQYF. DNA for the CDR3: TGTGCCAGCAGCCAAGATCAGTACCCATCGGCCAGGGGCGAGCAGTACTTC. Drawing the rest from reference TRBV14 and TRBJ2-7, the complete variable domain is EAGVTQFPSHSVIEKGQTVTLRCDPISGHDNLYWYRRVMGKEIKFLLHFVKESKQDESGMPNNRFLAERTGGTYSTLKVQPAELEDSGVYFCASSQDQYPSARGEQYFGPGTRLTVT.

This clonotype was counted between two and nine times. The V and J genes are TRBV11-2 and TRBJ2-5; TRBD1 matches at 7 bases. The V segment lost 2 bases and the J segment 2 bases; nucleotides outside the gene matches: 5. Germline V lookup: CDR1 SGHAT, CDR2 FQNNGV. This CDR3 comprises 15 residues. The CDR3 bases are TGTGCCAGCAGCTTAACGACAGGGTTTCAAGAGACCCAGTACTTC. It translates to CASSLTTGFQETQYF.

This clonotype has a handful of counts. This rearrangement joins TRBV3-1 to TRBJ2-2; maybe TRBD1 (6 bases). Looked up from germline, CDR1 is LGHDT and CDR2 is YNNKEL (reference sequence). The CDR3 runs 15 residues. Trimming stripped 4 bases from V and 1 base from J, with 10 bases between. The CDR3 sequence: CASSRQARNTGELFF. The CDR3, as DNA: TGTGCCAGCAGCCGACAGGCTAGGAACACCGGGGAGCTGTTTTTT.

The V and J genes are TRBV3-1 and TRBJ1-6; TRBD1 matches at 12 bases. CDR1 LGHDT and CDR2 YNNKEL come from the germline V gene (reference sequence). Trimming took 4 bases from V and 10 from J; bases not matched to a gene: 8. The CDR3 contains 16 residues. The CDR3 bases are TGTGCCAGCAGCCTCGGGACAGGGGGCGTAAGGTCACCCCTCCACTTT. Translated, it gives CASSLGTGGVRSPLHF.

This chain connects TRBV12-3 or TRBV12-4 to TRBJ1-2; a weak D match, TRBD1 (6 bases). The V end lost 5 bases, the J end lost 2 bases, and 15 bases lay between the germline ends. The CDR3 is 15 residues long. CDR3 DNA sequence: TGTGCCAGCAGTACGACAGGTGTTTACAACTATGGCTACACCTTC. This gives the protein CASSTTGVYNYGYTF.

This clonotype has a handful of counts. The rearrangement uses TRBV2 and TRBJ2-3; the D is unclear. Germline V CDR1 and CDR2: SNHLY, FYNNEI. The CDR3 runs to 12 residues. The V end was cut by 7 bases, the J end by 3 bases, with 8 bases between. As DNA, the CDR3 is TGTGCCAGCACCCCGACGACAGATACGCAGTATTTT. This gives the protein CASTPTTDTQYF.

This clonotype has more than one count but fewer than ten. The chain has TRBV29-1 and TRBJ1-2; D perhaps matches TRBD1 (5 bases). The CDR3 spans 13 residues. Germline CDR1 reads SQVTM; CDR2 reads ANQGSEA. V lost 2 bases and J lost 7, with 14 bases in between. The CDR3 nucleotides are TGCAGCGTTGAACGCGGGGCCGGAGTTGGCTACACCTTC. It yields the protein CSVERGAGVGYTF.

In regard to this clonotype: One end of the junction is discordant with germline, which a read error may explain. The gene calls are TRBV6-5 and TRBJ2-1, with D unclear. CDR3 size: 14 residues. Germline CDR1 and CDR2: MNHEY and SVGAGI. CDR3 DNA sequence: TGTGCCAGAAGTTACTCTGTGCGGCCGGATGAGCAGTTCTTC. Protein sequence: CARSYSVRPDEQFF.

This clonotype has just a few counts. The CDR3 protein is CASSRTGSPSSLSSYEQYF. The CDR3 DNA follows: TGCGCCAGCAGCCGTACCGGGAGTCCCTCTTCCCTCAGTTCCTACGAGCAGTACTTC. The genes are TRBV5-1 and TRBJ2-7; possibly TRBD2 for D (6 bases). CDR3 length: 19 residues. CDR1 is SGHRS and CDR2 is YFSETQ in the germline V gene. V lost 4 bases and J lost 1, with 27 bases in between. The complete variable domain, with remaining parts taken from reference TRBV5-1 and TRBJ2-7, reads KAGVTQTPRYLIKTRGQQVTLSCSPISGHRSVSWYQQTPGQGLQFLFEYFSETQRNKGNFPGRFSGRQFSNSRSEMNVSTLELGDSALYLCASSRTGSPSSLSSYEQYFGPGTRLTVT.